These 27 T cell receptor beta chains were sequenced from one sample in a study of T-cell memory formation after mild COVID-19. TCRdb fed the 5' RACE reads into MiXCR, producing one record per CDR3 protein. Here the sample spans 150,000 to 200,000 distinct CDR3 sequences, roughly 14% being singletons. The specimen sequenced was PBMCs or a T cell subset sorted from them (not recorded which). The receptors shown here come from an adult woman who had mild COVID-19 (a few samples of this study predate the infection). Cell type and time point are not known.

This clonotype has just a few counts. This chain uses TRBV20-1 with TRBJ1-2; 7 bases are shared with TRBD1. The V gene end was trimmed by 6 bases and the J gene end by 5 bases; junction bases not matched to a gene: 15. The CDR3 is 15 amino acids. Germline loops: CDR1 DFQATT, CDR2 SNEGSKA (reference sequence). Written as DNA, the CDR3 is TGCAGTGCATCGGACAGGCCCCCGAATCTTTATGGCTACACCTTC. The encoded protein is CSASDRPPNLYGYTF.

The chain carries TRBV2 and TRBJ2-3, with 8 bases identical to TRBD2. CDR1 is SNHLY, CDR2 FYNNEI, per germline. V lost 8 bases to trimming and J lost 0 bases; unmatched junction nucleotides: 4. CDR3 length: 14 amino acids. Here the CDR3 DNA reads TGTGCCAGCCGGGGGGGCAGGAGCACAGATACGCAGTATTTT. Its translation is CASRGGRSTDTQYF.

This clonotype was detected many times. The chain recombines TRBV7-8 with TRBJ2-5; D is ambiguous. Trimming removed 1 base at V and 5 bases at J, with 14 bases between. Germline CDR1 and CDR2: SGHVS and FQNEAQ. This CDR3 has 15 amino acids. For the CDR3, the DNA is TGTGCCAGCAGCTTAGAAGGTGCCTCCTGGGAGACCCAGTACTTC. Translation gives CASSLEGASWETQYF. The full variable domain, rest sourced from reference TRBV7-8 and TRBJ2-5, is GAGVSQSPRYKVAKRGQDVALRCDPISGHVSLFWYQQALGQGPEFLTYFQNEAQLDKSGLPSDRFFAERPEGSVSTLKIQRTQQEDSAVYLCASSLEGASWETQYFGPGTRLLVL.

This sequence joins TRBV18 and TRBJ2-3; D not resolved. Germline loops: CDR1 KGHSH, CDR2 LQKENI. The germline V and J ends were trimmed by 6 bases and 5 bases, with 15 bases remaining between them. The CDR3 sequence is 14 residues long. The CDR3 bases are TGTGCCAGCTCCCGAGACAAGGGTGGAGATACGCAGTATTTT. It translates to CASSRDKGGDTQYF.

V is TRBV5-1 and J is TRBJ1-1; a weak D match, TRBD1 (5 bases). The CDR3 is 16 amino acids. V lost 2 bases and J lost 1, with 15 bases in between. Germline lookup yields CDR1 SGHRS and CDR2 YFSETQ. CDR3 bases: TGCGCCAGCAGCTTACAGGCCGATTGGTGGAACACTGAAGCTTTCTTT. Its protein product is CASSLQADWWNTEAFF.

This clonotype has only a few counts. The chain has TRBV20-1 and TRBJ2-1; possible D gene TRBD2, 6 bases. CDR1 is DFQATT, CDR2 SNEGSKA, per germline (reference sequence). V was shortened by 0 bases and J by 0 bases, with 21 bases between the two germline ends. CDR3 length: 19 residues. CDR3 nucleotide sequence: TGCAGTGCTAGAGATCGGCCCTTTTACCGGGGGAACTCCTACAATGAGCAGTTCTTC. Its protein is CSARDRPFYRGNSYNEQFF.

In its sample, this clonotype was seen a few times. The rearrangement uses TRBV29-1 and TRBJ1-1; unclear D gene. Trimming took 6 bases from V and 6 from J, leaving 8 bases between them. The CDR3 has 10 amino acids. CDR1 SQVTM and CDR2 ANQGSEA come from the germline V gene. The CDR3 protein is CSVRGAEAFF. As DNA, the CDR3 is TGCAGCGTGCGGGGTGCTGAAGCTTTCTTT.

This clonotype was detected a few times. The rearrangement links TRBV7-9 to TRBJ2-2, with D possibly matching TRBD1 (6 bases). Germline CDR1 and CDR2: SEHNR and FQNEAQ (reference sequence). The CDR3 loop spans 13 amino acids. Trimming removed 5 bases at V and 5 bases at J, with 9 bases between. CDR3 loop: CASSATGTGELFF. CDR3 in DNA: TGTGCCAGCAGCGCAACAGGGACCGGGGAGCTGTTTTTT.

This clonotype was seen more than once but under ten times. The rearrangement uses TRBV4-1 and TRBJ2-1; D unclear. Trimming left V 1 base short and J 11 bases short, with 12 bases between. The CDR3 loop spans 13 amino acids. Germline loops: CDR1 MGHRA, CDR2 YSYEKL. Here the CDR3 reads CASSQATVTKQFF. The DNA for the CDR3 is TGCGCCAGCAGCCAAGCCACAGTAACTAAGCAGTTCTTC.

The chain joins TRBV10-3 to TRBJ2-7; 8 nucleotides align to TRBD2. This CDR3 has 15 amino acids. V trimming: 10 bases; J trimming: 1 base; junction bases outside the gene matches: 12. Per germline, CDR1 ENHRY and CDR2 SYGVKD. The CDR3 nucleotides read TGTGCCAGCTCCAGCCGGGGGGGAGAATCCTACGAGCAGTACTTC. Its protein is CASSSRGGESYEQYF.

This chain uses TRBV6-6 with TRBJ1-5; D not certain. V lost 6 bases, J lost 0 bases, and 15 bases lay in between. In germline, CDR1 is MNHNY, CDR2 SVGAGI (reference sequence). The CDR3 has 16 amino acids. Here the CDR3 reads CASRSVGVVSNQPQHF. The CDR3 DNA reads as TGTGCCAGCAGATCCGTCGGGGTAGTTAGCAATCAGCCCCAGCATTTT.

The gene calls are TRBV2 and TRBJ1-1, with 11 nucleotides matching TRBD1. Germline assignment: CDR1 SNHLY and CDR2 FYNNEI. Unmatched junction bases numbered 9, after V lost 8 bases and J lost 4 bases. CDR3 size: 15 residues. CDR3 sequence: CASLMDRGRATEAFF. For the CDR3, the DNA is TGTGCCAGCCTTATGGACAGGGGGCGGGCCACTGAAGCTTTCTTT.

As DNA, the CDR3 is TGTGCCAGCAGGGGACTAGCGGGAGTCAATGAGCAGTTCTTC. This translates into CASRGLAGVNEQFF. The chain uses TRBV6-5 and TRBJ2-1; 14 bases map to TRBD2. J was trimmed by 6 bases and V by 6 bases; bases with no gene match: 1. The V gene's germline CDR1 is MNHEY and CDR2 SVGAGI. This CDR3 has 14 amino acids.

The rearrangement uses TRBV6-6 and TRBJ1-4; no definite D call. V lost 6 bases and J 8 bases, leaving 10 bases between the germline ends. The CDR3 has 12 amino acids. The germline gives CDR1 MNHNY, CDR2 SVGAGI (reference sequence). This CDR3 is CASSLVREKLFF. For the CDR3, the DNA is TGTGCCAGCAGCCTGGTTAGGGAAAAACTGTTTTTT.

This clonotype was seen a few times. The rearrangement links TRBV24-1 to TRBJ2-7, with unresolved D. CDR1 is KGHDR and CDR2 is SFDVKD in the germline V gene. With 4 bases removed from V and 0 bases from J, the gap between germline ends came to 6 bases. This CDR3 spans 13 amino acids. The CDR3 sequence: CATSDSLSYEQYF. Here the CDR3 DNA reads TGTGCCACCAGTGACAGCCTCTCCTACGAGCAGTACTTC.

This chain connects TRBV18 to TRBJ2-7; no definite D call. The CDR3 runs 16 residues. Germline V CDR1 and CDR2: KGHSH, LQKENI. Deletions cut 0 bases from V and 6 bases from J, with 18 bases between. Here the CDR3 reads CASSPPAGVSTGEQYF. In DNA form, the CDR3 reads TGTGCCAGCTCACCACCGGCTGGGGTTTCGACGGGCGAGCAGTACTTC.

This clonotype has a handful of counts. This chain links TRBV7-9 with TRBJ2-2; weak D call: TRBD1 (5 bases). The germline V gene encodes CDR1 SEHNR and CDR2 FQNEAQ (reference sequence). V was clipped by 3 bases and J by 2 bases, with 10 bases between them. This CDR3 comprises 15 residues. The CDR3 loop is CASSLETANTGELFF. The CDR3 region has the DNA TGTGCCAGCAGCTTGGAGACAGCAAACACCGGGGAGCTGTTTTTT.

This clonotype has a handful of counts. The V and J genes are TRBV7-9 and TRBJ2-4, with D perhaps matching TRBD1 or TRBD2 (5 bases each). Trimming shortened V by 0 bases and J by 0 bases, and 12 bases separated the two germline ends. From germline, CDR1 is SEHNR and CDR2 FQNEAQ (reference sequence). This CDR3 is built from 17 residues. The CDR3 protein is CASSLAGTRLAKNIQYF. The CDR3 DNA is TGTGCCAGCAGCTTAGCGGGGACGCGCCTAGCCAAAAACATTCAGTACTTC.

This clonotype has more than one count but fewer than ten. The chain recombines TRBV11-3 with TRBJ2-1; no definite D call. CDR1 and CDR2 from the germline V gene are SGHNT and YENEEA. Trimming shortened V by 0 bases and J by 4 bases, and 10 bases separated the two germline ends. This CDR3 has 15 amino acids. The CDR3 protein is CASSLEGSRYNEQFF. The CDR3 bases are TGTGCCAGCAGCTTAGAGGGGTCGCGGTACAATGAGCAGTTCTTC.

J is TRBJ2-5 and V is TRBV6-6, with 9 bases lining up with TRBD2. This CDR3 is 17 amino acids long. The V and J ends lost 4 bases and 5 bases, in that order; junction bases with no gene match: 14. Germline lookup yields CDR1 MNHNY and CDR2 SVGAGI (reference sequence). This CDR3 is CASSSDLSGGRGETQYF. In nucleotides, the CDR3 is TGTGCCAGCAGTTCAGACCTTAGCGGGGGCCGCGGGGAGACCCAGTACTTC.

The chain recombines TRBV24-1 with TRBJ2-3; 8 positions agree with TRBD1. V lost 8 bases to trimming and J lost 1 base; unmatched junction nucleotides: 1. The CDR3 covers 13 residues. From germline, CDR1 is KGHDR and CDR2 SFDVKD. CDR3 in DNA: TGTGCCACCATGGGACAGGGCACAGATACGCAGTATTTT. Translating it yields CATMGQGTDTQYF.

The chain joins TRBV4-1 to TRBJ2-2; 13 bases map to TRBD2. The J segment lost 6 bases and the V segment lost 5 bases, leaving 9 bases of the junction unmatched. Germline-derived CDR1 and CDR2 are MGHRA and YSYEKL. The CDR3 extends over 17 amino acids. The CDR3 DNA reads as TGCGCCAGCAGCGGCCAACTAGCGGGGGGGAGATCCGGGGAGCTGTTTTTT. Protein sequence: CASSGQLAGGRSGELFF.

This chain uses TRBV5-1 with TRBJ2-6, with TRBD1 matching over 9 bases. CDR1 is SGHRS, CDR2 YFSETQ, per germline. The CDR3 runs 17 residues. V lost 4 bases and J lost 0; bases outside the gene matches: 5. In DNA form, the CDR3 reads TGCGCCAGCAGCCGGACAGGGGAACTCTCTGGGGCCAACGTCCTGACTTTC. As protein: CASSRTGELSGANVLTF.

The chain employs TRBV7-9 and TRBJ1-2; D is uncertain. The CDR3 sequence is 15 residues long. The V gene's germline CDR1 is SEHNR and CDR2 FQNEAQ (reference sequence). V shed 1 base and J shed 3 bases, with 12 bases lying between them. The CDR3 region has the DNA TGTGCCAGCAGCTTAGTCCACAGTACGGACTATGGCTACACCTTC. Translating gives CASSLVHSTDYGYTF.

This clonotype has a handful of counts. This chain connects TRBV24-1 to TRBJ2-7, with no clear D. Germline V lookup: CDR1 KGHDR, CDR2 SFDVKD. This CDR3 has 11 amino acids. Deletions cut 6 bases from V and 4 bases from J, with 6 bases between. The CDR3 bases are TGTGCCACCAGTATAAGGTACGAGCAGTACTTC. Its protein is CATSIRYEQYF.

This clonotype has more than one count but fewer than ten. The chain couples TRBV29-1 to TRBJ2-7; 7 bases agree with TRBD1. CDR3 size: 15 residues. Trimming at V came to 6 bases and at J to 2 bases, leaving 13 bases not matched to a gene. The germline V gene encodes CDR1 SQVTM and CDR2 ANQGSEA. The CDR3 spells CSVAGTPQGAYEQYF. CDR3 DNA sequence: TGCAGCGTGGCCGGGACACCCCAGGGGGCCTACGAGCAGTACTTC.

Only a few counts were recorded for this clonotype. The rearrangement uses TRBV5-1 and TRBJ1-6; TRBD1 might be the D (5 bases). Germline assignment: CDR1 SGHRS and CDR2 YFSETQ. The V gene lost 3 bases and the J gene lost 7 bases, with 8 bases spanning the gap. The CDR3 extends over 13 amino acids. CDR3 DNA sequence: TGCGCCAGCAGCTCGGCAGGGAATTCACCCCTCCACTTT. It yields the protein CASSSAGNSPLHF.